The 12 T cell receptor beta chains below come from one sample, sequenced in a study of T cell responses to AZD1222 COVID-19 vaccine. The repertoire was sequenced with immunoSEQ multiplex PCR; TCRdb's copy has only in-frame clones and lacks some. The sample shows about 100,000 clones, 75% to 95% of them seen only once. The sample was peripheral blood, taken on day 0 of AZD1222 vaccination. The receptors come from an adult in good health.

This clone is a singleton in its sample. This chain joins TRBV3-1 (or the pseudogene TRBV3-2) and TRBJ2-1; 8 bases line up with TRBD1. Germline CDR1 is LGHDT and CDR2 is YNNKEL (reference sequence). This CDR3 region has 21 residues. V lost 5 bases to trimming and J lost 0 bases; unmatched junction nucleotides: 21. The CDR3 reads CASSNPKGQGTTLHSYNEQFF. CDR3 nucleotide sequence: TGTGCCAGCAGCAATCCAAAAGGACAGGGAACTACCCTTCACTCCTACAATGAGCAGTTCTTC.

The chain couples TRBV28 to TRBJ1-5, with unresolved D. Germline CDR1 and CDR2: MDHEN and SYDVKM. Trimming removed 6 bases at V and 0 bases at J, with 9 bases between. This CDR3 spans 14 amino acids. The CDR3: CASRGEYSNQPQHF. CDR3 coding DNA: TGTGCCAGCAGGGGCGAATATAGCAATCAGCCCCAGCATTTT.

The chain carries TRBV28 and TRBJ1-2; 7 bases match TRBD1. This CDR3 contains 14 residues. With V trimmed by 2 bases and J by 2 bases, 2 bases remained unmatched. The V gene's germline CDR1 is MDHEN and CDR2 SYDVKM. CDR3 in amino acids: CASSLDRDNYGYTF. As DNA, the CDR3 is TGTGCCAGCAGTTTAGACAGGGACAACTATGGCTACACCTTC.

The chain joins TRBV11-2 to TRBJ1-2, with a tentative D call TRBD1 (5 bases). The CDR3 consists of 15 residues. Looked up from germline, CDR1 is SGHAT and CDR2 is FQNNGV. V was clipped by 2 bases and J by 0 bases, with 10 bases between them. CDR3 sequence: CASSLSRASNYGYTF. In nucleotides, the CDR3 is TGTGCCAGCAGCTTATCCAGGGCCTCTAACTATGGCTACACCTTC. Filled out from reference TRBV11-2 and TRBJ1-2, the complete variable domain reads EAGVAQSPRYKIIEKRQSVAFWCNPISGHATLYWYQQILGQGPKLLIQFQNNGVVDDSQLPKDRFSAERLKGVDSTLKIQPAKLEDSAVYLCASSLSRASNYGYTFGSGTRLTVV.

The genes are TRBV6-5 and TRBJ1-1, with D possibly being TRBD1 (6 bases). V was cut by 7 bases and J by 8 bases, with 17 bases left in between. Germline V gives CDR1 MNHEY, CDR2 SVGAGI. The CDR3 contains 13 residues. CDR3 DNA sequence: TGTGCCAGCACCCCCTCCCGCACAGGGGAAGCTTTCTTT. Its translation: CASTPSRTGEAFF.

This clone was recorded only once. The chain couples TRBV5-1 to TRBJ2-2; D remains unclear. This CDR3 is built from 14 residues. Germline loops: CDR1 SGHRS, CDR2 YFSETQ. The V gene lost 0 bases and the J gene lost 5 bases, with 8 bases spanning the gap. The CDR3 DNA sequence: TGCGCCAGCAGCTTGGCGGATGGGACCGGGGAGCTGTTTTTT. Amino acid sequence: CASSLADGTGELFF. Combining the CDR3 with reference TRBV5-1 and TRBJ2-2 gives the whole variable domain KAGVTQTPRYLIKTRGQQVTLSCSPISGHRSVSWYQQTPGQGLQFLFEYFSETQRNKGNFPGRFSGRQFSNSRSEMNVSTLELGDSALYLCASSLADGTGELFFGEGSRLTVL.

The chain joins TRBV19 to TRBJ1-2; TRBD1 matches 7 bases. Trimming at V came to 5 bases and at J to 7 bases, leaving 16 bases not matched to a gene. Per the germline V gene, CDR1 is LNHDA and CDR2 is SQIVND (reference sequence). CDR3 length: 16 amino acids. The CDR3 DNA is TGTGCCAGTAGTGAAGACAGGGCCCGAGTACACGGTGGCTACACCTTC. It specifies CASSEDRARVHGGYTF.

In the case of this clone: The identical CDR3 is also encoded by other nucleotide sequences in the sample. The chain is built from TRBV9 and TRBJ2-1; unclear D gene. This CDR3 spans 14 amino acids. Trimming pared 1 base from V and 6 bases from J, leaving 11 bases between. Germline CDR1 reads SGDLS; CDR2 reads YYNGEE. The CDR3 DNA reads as TGTGCCAGCAGCGTAAGGATCTTACCCAATGAGCAGTTCTTC. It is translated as CASSVRILPNEQFF.

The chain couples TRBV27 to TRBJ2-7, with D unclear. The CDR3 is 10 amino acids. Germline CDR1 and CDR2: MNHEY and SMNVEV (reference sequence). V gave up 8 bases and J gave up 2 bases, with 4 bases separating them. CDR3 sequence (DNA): TGTGCCAGCGGGGCCTACGAGCAGTACTTC. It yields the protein CASGAYEQYF.

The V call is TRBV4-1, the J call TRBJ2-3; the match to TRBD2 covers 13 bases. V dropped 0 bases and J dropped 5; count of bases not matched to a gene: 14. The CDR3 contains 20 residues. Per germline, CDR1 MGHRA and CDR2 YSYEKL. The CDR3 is CASSQEVLAGGRVARDTQYF. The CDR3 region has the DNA TGCGCCAGCAGCCAAGAGGTACTAGCGGGGGGGCGAGTTGCGAGAGATACGCAGTATTTT.

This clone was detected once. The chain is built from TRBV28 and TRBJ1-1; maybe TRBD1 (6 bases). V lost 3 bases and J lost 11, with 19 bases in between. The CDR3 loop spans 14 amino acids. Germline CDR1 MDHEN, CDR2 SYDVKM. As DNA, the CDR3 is TGTGCCAGCAGTTTTCGGGGGGGCTACCTTGATGCTTTCTTT. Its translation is CASSFRGGYLDAFF. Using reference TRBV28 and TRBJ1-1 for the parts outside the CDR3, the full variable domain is DVKVTQSSRYLVKRTGEKVFLECVQDMDHENMFWYRQDPGLGLRLIYFSYDVKMKEKGDIPEGYSVSREKKERFSLILESASTNQTSMYLCASSFRGGYLDAFFGQGTRLTVV.

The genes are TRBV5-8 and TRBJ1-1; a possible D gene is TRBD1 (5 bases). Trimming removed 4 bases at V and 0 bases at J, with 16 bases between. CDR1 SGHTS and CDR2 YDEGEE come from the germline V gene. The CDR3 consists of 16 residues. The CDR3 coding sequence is TGTGCCAGCAGCCCATGGGGCGGACAACTGAACACTGAAGCTTTCTTT. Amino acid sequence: CASSPWGGQLNTEAFF.